These 4 T cell receptor beta chains share one sample of origin, sequenced in a study of T-cell memory formation after mild COVID-19. TCRdb ran MiXCR on the 5' RACE reads and lists one entry per CDR3 protein. The sample lists 40,000 to 60,000 distinct CDR3 sequences, roughly a quarter occurring once. The specimen was PBMCs or a T cell subset sorted from them (not recorded which). Receptor source: a man aged 18 to 35 who had mild COVID-19 (a few samples of this study predate the infection). Cell type and time point are not known.

The chain couples TRBV6-2 or TRBV6-3 to TRBJ1-2; D unresolved. V was cut by 0 bases and J by 5 bases, with 19 bases left in between. Per the germline V gene, CDR1 is MNHEY and CDR2 is SVGEGT. There are 17 residues in the CDR3. CDR3 bases: TGTGCCAGCAGTTACTCGATAGCCCCCCCCGGCGGTTATGGCTACACCTTC. Translated: CASSYSIAPPGGYGYTF.

The J gene is TRBJ2-1, the V gene TRBV6-2 or TRBV6-3; 8 nucleotides match TRBD2. V trimming: 5 bases; J trimming: 9 bases; junction bases outside the gene matches: 12. The CDR3 has 15 residues. Germline-derived CDR1 and CDR2 are MNHEY and SVGEGT. This CDR3 reads CASSAESGSPVEQFF. CDR3 bases: TGTGCCAGCAGTGCCGAGAGCGGGAGTCCTGTTGAGCAGTTCTTC.

This chain uses TRBV27 with TRBJ1-4; no definite D call. V shed 9 bases and J shed 7 bases, with 21 bases lying between them. The CDR3 is 15 residues long. Germline-derived CDR1 and CDR2 are MNHEY and SMNVEV (reference sequence). CDR3 residues: CASRTFERFGEKLFF. The CDR3 bases are TGTGCCAGTAGGACCTTTGAGCGGTTCGGTGAAAAACTGTTTTTT. Together with reference TRBV27 and TRBJ1-4, the CDR3 gives the full variable domain: EAQVTQNPRYLITVTGKKLTVTCSQNMNHEYMSWYRQDPGLGLRQIYYSMNVEVTDKGDVPEGYKVSRKEKRNFPLILESPSPNQTSLYFCASRTFERFGEKLFFGSGTQLSVL.

There are a few counts of this clonotype. The genes are TRBV7-8 and TRBJ2-2; D remains unclear. The ends were cut back, 5 bases at V and 7 bases at J, with 11 bases in the middle. Germline lookup yields CDR1 SGHVS and CDR2 FQNEAQ. This CDR3 region has 13 residues. The chain's CDR3 is CASSLFAIGELFF. The CDR3 DNA sequence: TGTGCCAGCAGCCTGTTTGCTATCGGGGAGCTGTTTTTT.